The 29 T cell receptor beta chains in this list originate from one sample, sequenced in a study of ipilimumab plus nivolumab after autologous stem cell transplantation (dated by TCRdb to about 2021). The library came from the immunoSEQ multiplex PCR assay. As stored in TCRdb, this immuneACCESS dataset retains in-frame rearrangements with V and J assigned. A fraction of the clones does not appear; measured against another copy, unresolved V genes explain less than half of the discrepancy, and the remainder lacks a known reason. The sample table records some 87,000 clones; 83% of these occur just once. 2.2% of the sample goes to the ten largest clones. The specimen was PBMCs, collected in a trial of ipilimumab plus nivolumab as post-transplant consolidation. These TCRs come from a male donor with diffuse large B-cell lymphoma.

The chain couples TRBV2 to TRBJ1-3, with 7 positions matching TRBD1. The V segment lost 8 bases and the J segment 4 bases; nucleotides outside the gene matches: 5. The germline V gene has CDR1 SNHLY and CDR2 FYNNEI. This CDR3 has 13 residues. CDR3: CASARGMGNTIYF. The CDR3 nucleotides are TGTGCCAGCGCCAGGGGGATGGGAAACACCATATATTTT.

This clone was counted a single time. The gene calls are TRBV19 and TRBJ2-7, with 10 positions matching TRBD1. Germline CDR1 LNHDA, CDR2 SQIVND (reference sequence). This CDR3 has 14 amino acids. Trimming at V came to 5 bases and at J to 3 bases, leaving 4 bases not matched to a gene. The CDR3 here is CASSPGTGDYEQYF. CDR3 bases: TGTGCCAGTAGTCCAGGGACAGGGGACTACGAGCAGTACTTC.

This clone was recorded only once. The V gene is TRBV7-9, the J gene TRBJ2-3; D is ambiguous. CDR1 and CDR2 (germline): SEHNR, FQNEAQ (reference sequence). CDR3 length: 18 amino acids. V was pared by 0 bases and J by 4 bases, with 20 bases between. CDR3 residues: CASSLARNIPDLSDTQYF. In nucleotides, the CDR3 is TGTGCCAGCAGCTTAGCGCGTAATATACCGGATCTCTCAGATACGCAGTATTTT.

This clone has just a few counts. The V gene is TRBV11-2, the J gene TRBJ1-3; D is unresolved. CDR3 length: 14 amino acids. Trimming removed 4 bases from V and 2 bases from J, with 9 bases in between. Germline CDR1 is SGHAT and CDR2 is FQNNGV. DNA of the CDR3: TGTGCCAGCAGCTGGGGAGAAACTGGAAACACCATATATTTT. Translation: CASSWGETGNTIYF.

This chain connects TRBV9 to TRBJ2-6; a possible D gene is TRBD1 (5 bases). CDR3 size: 19 residues. Per germline, CDR1 SGDLS and CDR2 YYNGEE. Trimming took off 3 bases at V and 1 base at J, with 20 bases between the two ends. CDR3 DNA sequence: TGTGCCAGCAGCGCCCGTCAGGGCGGTTTTTTGTCTGGGGCCAACGTCCTGACTTTC. Translation: CASSARQGGFLSGANVLTF.

The chain recombines TRBV18 with TRBJ2-2, with 8 bases that match TRBD1. The V and J ends lost 4 bases and 5 bases, in that order; junction bases with no gene match: 6. Germline V gene data show CDR1 as KGHSH and CDR2 as LQKENI. The CDR3 runs 15 residues. DNA for the CDR3: TGTGCCAGCTCACAAATGACAGGGGATACCGGGGAGCTGTTTTTT. Protein product: CASSQMTGDTGELFF.

This clone was found a few times. This chain joins TRBV9 and TRBJ1-1; no firm D call. Germline lookup yields CDR1 SGDLS and CDR2 YYNGEE. This CDR3 is 14 amino acids long. Trimming removed 0 bases at V and 1 base at J, with 7 bases between. The CDR3 region has the DNA TGTGCCAGCAGCGTAGTAACCAGGAACACTGAAGCTTTCTTT. Amino acid sequence: CASSVVTRNTEAFF.

V and J are TRBV11-2 and TRBJ1-2, with a tentative D call TRBD1 (6 bases). This CDR3 has 15 residues. The V gene lost 5 bases and the J gene lost 2 bases, with 15 bases spanning the gap. Germline CDR1 is SGHAT and CDR2 is FQNNGV. The CDR3 region has the DNA TGTGCCAGCAGCCCAGGACAGTCGATAAACTATGGCTACACCTTC. Its translation: CASSPGQSINYGYTF.

The chain couples TRBV30 to TRBJ1-4; D call uncertain. The V and J ends lost 3 bases and 8 bases respectively, with 13 bases between them. From germline, CDR1 is GTSNPN and CDR2 SVGIG (reference sequence). The CDR3 is made up of 13 amino acids. This CDR3 reads CAWRPGSAEKLFF. CDR3 in DNA: TGTGCCTGGAGACCGGGCTCCGCCGAAAAACTGTTTTTT.

This sequence joins TRBV2 and TRBJ1-2; no definite D call. Trimming pared 1 base from V and 4 bases from J, leaving 10 bases between. The CDR3 loop spans 14 amino acids. In germline, CDR1 is SNHLY, CDR2 FYNNEI. The DNA of the CDR3 is TGTGCCAGCAGTGAAGTTTTCGGATTCTATGGCTACACCTTC. It specifies CASSEVFGFYGYTF.

This chain uses TRBV5-6 with TRBJ1-1, with a possible D match to TRBD1 (6 bases). The V gene's germline CDR1 is SGHDT and CDR2 YYEEEE. The V and J ends lost 4 bases and 0 bases respectively, with 19 bases between them. CDR3 length: 17 residues. CDR3 region: CASSLQGPGIMNTEAFF. CDR3 DNA sequence: TGTGCCAGCAGCCTGCAGGGGCCTGGTATCATGAACACTGAAGCTTTCTTT.

Only one count was recorded for this clone. The chain's CDR3 is CASSDWGSWETQYF. The CDR3 DNA reads as TGTGCCAGCAGTGATTGGGGCAGCTGGGAGACCCAGTACTTC. The chain employs TRBV2 and TRBJ2-5; maybe TRBD1 (5 bases). From germline, CDR1 is SNHLY and CDR2 FYNNEI. CDR3 length equals 14 residues. V was pared by 3 bases and J by 5 bases, with 13 bases between.

This clone was recorded only once. This chain links TRBV27 with TRBJ2-2; D not certain. CDR1 and CDR2 (germline): MNHEY, SMNVEV (reference sequence). This CDR3 contains 15 residues. V shed 0 bases and J shed 1 base, with 6 bases lying between them. This chain's CDR3 is CASSLSWGNTGELFF. The CDR3 DNA reads as TGTGCCAGCAGTTTATCATGGGGGAACACCGGGGAGCTGTTTTTT.

The chain employs TRBV7-9 and TRBJ2-3, with 8 bases identical to TRBD2. Germline lookup yields CDR1 SEHNR and CDR2 FQNEAQ (reference sequence). V lost 5 bases to trimming and J lost 2 bases; unmatched junction nucleotides: 9. The CDR3 is made up of 16 amino acids. CDR3 residues: CASSQPNSGATDTQYF. The CDR3 nucleotides read TGTGCCAGCAGCCAACCCAATAGCGGGGCCACAGATACGCAGTATTTT.

V gene TRBV6-4 combines with J gene TRBJ2-2, with 15 bases that match TRBD2. Germline assignment: CDR1 MRHNA and CDR2 SNTAGT. The CDR3 runs 17 residues. The V segment lost 6 bases and the J segment 4 bases; nucleotides outside the gene matches: 6. CDR3 nucleotides: TGTGCCAGCAGCCGCGGACTAGCGGGGGGGAGCACCGGGGAGCTGTTTTTT. This gives the protein CASSRGLAGGSTGELFF.

The gene calls are TRBV2 and TRBJ2-3; D possibly uses TRBD1 or TRBD2 (5 bases each). Germline lookup yields CDR1 SNHLY and CDR2 FYNNEI. There are 14 residues in the CDR3. V lost 7 bases, J lost 2 bases, and 13 bases lay in between. CDR3: CASNSGRHTDTQYF. CDR3 nucleotides: TGTGCCAGCAACTCGGGGCGCCACACAGATACGCAGTATTTT.

J is TRBJ2-2 and V is TRBV7-3; no clear D. CDR1 SGHTA and CDR2 FQGTGA come from the germline V gene. This CDR3 is 13 amino acids long. Trimming cost V 5 bases and J 4 bases, with 8 bases left between them. CDR3 in DNA: TGTGCCAGCAGCCTCGGTCCCACCGGGGAGCTGTTTTTT. Its protein is CASSLGPTGELFF.

This clone has only a few counts. Here the CDR3 DNA reads TGTGCCAGCAGCGCCCGCGGGGGTCGAGGCTACAATGAGCAGTTCTTC. It yields the protein CASSARGGRGYNEQFF. The V call is TRBV9, the J call TRBJ2-1; the match to TRBD2 covers 7 bases. V was clipped by 3 bases and J by 3 bases; unmatched bases: 9. The CDR3 consists of 16 residues. The V gene's germline CDR1 is SGDLS and CDR2 YYNGEE.

CDR3 region: CASSRPGLADTDTQYF. The CDR3 region has the DNA TGCGCCAGCAGCCGTCCAGGACTAGCGGACACAGATACGCAGTATTTT. The chain couples TRBV5-1 to TRBJ2-3; 10 nucleotides match TRBD2. Germline V gene lookup returns CDR1 SGHRS and CDR2 YFSETQ. J was trimmed by 2 bases and V by 4 bases; bases with no gene match: 7. The CDR3 totals 16 residues.

The chain is built from TRBV7-8 and TRBJ2-7; 8 bases agree with TRBD1. Germline trimming cut 1 base from V and 3 bases from J; bases unmatched to any gene: 5. CDR1 and CDR2 from the germline V gene are SGHVS and FQNEAQ. This CDR3 has 15 residues. The CDR3 is CASSLDRGSYYEQYF. The CDR3 bases are TGTGCCAGCAGCTTAGACAGGGGGTCATACTACGAGCAGTACTTC.

V is TRBV7-9 and J is TRBJ1-1; 11 positions match TRBD1. CDR1 and CDR2 from the germline V gene are SEHNR and FQNEAQ (reference sequence). Trimming took 5 bases from V and 4 from J; bases not matched to a gene: 0. The CDR3 has 13 residues. CDR3 DNA sequence: TGTGCCAGCAGCGGGACAGGGGGCACTGAAGCTTTCTTT. It translates to CASSGTGGTEAFF.

The rearrangement links TRBV13 to TRBJ2-1, with a tentative D call TRBD1 (6 bases). CDR1 PRHDT and CDR2 FYEKMQ come from the germline V gene (reference sequence). The V end was cut by 1 base, the J end by 0 bases, with 19 bases between. The CDR3 totals 19 residues. Here the CDR3 reads CASSLEAFLGGRSYNEQFF. CDR3 DNA sequence: TGTGCCAGCAGCTTAGAGGCTTTTCTAGGGGGACGCTCCTACAATGAGCAGTTCTTC.

The genes are TRBV9 and TRBJ1-1; D gene unclear. Germline CDR1 is SGDLS and CDR2 is YYNGEE. Trimming left V 3 bases short and J 7 bases short, with 16 bases between. The CDR3 has 14 residues. The CDR3 spells CASSGPHPENEAFF. CDR3 DNA sequence: TGTGCCAGCAGCGGACCTCACCCTGAAAATGAAGCTTTCTTT.

Regarding this clone: A read error may account for a junction end that differs from germline. The chain employs TRBV2 and TRBJ1-6; D gene unclear. Germline V gives CDR1 SNHLY, CDR2 FYNNEI. This CDR3 is built from 13 residues. CDR3 loop: CASKGPGNLPLHF. The CDR3 region has the DNA TGTGCCAGCAAAGGACCCGGGAATTTACCCCTCCACTTT.

V usage is TRBV4-3 and J usage is TRBJ1-1, with D possibly being TRBD1 (5 bases). The germline gives CDR1 LGHNA, CDR2 YSLEER. The CDR3 runs to 15 residues. The V end was cut by 0 bases, the J end by 5 bases, with 13 bases between. CDR3 sequence (DNA): TGCGCCAGCAGCCAAGATGGGACCTTTAGGACTGAAGCTTTCTTT. Amino acid sequence: CASSQDGTFRTEAFF.

This clone has just a few counts. The rearrangement joins TRBV2 to TRBJ1-6, with 8 bases fitting TRBD1. The J segment lost 9 bases and the V segment lost 6 bases, leaving 4 bases of the junction unmatched. The germline V gene has CDR1 SNHLY and CDR2 FYNNEI. The CDR3 totals 13 residues. As DNA, the CDR3 is TGTGCCAGCAGCGGGACAGGTCCTTCACCCCTCCACTTT. Protein product: CASSGTGPSPLHF.

The V gene is TRBV5-4, the J gene TRBJ2-5, with D possibly being TRBD2 (5 bases). CDR3 length: 16 residues. The V gene's germline CDR1 is SGHNT and CDR2 YYREEE (reference sequence). Deletions cut 1 base from V and 5 bases from J, with 18 bases between. CDR3: CASSLTGKAVGETQYF. The CDR3 coding sequence is TGTGCCAGCAGCTTGACCGGGAAAGCAGTGGGGGAGACCCAGTACTTC.

This clone was observed a single time. This chain links TRBV5-4 with TRBJ1-2; D is perhaps TRBD1 (6 bases). V lost 4 bases and J lost 0, with 16 bases in between. In germline, CDR1 is SGHNT, CDR2 YYREEE (reference sequence). This CDR3 comprises 16 residues. The CDR3 DNA sequence: TGTGCCAGCAGCCAAGAGTTTAGGGGGTCTAACTATGGCTACACCTTC. This gives the protein CASSQEFRGSNYGYTF.

The genes are TRBV28 and TRBJ1-3; D not certain. Germline lookup yields CDR1 MDHEN and CDR2 SYDVKM. Trimming removed 2 bases at V and 0 bases at J, with 5 bases between. The CDR3 length is 14 residues. The CDR3 nucleotides are TGTGCCAGCAGTTTACGGAACTCTGGAAACACCATATATTTT. Translating gives CASSLRNSGNTIYF.